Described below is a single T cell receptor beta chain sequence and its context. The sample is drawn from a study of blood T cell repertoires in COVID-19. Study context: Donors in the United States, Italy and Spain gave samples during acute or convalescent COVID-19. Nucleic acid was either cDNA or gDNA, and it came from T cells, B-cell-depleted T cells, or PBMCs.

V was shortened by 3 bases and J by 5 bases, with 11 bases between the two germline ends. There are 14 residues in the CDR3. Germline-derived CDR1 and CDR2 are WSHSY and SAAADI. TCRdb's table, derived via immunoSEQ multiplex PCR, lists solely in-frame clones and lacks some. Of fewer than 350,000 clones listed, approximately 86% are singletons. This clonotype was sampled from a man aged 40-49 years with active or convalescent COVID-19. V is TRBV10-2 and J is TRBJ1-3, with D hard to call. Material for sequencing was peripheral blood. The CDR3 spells CASSDRGLRNTIYF. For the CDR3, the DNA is TGCGCCAGCAGTGATAGAGGTCTTCGAAACACCATATATTTT.